The 11 T cell receptor beta chains listed next were all sequenced from one sample in a study of blood T cell repertoires in COVID-19. Using immunoSEQ multiplex PCR, the repertoire was profiled, and TCRdb retains in-frame clones only, with some absent. The data hold about 180,000 clones, with about 84% observed a single time. Sequencing was carried out using PBMCs or T cells enriched from blood (not recorded which). These receptors were taken from a woman in her 30s who had recovered from COVID-19.

The V call is TRBV4-2, the J call TRBJ2-2; 9 bases align to TRBD2. V lost 6 bases and J lost 5; bases outside the gene matches: 7. The CDR3 has 15 residues. Germline V gene lookup returns CDR1 LGHNA and CDR2 YNFKEQ. The CDR3 sequence: CASSPGTSLTGELFF. CDR3 DNA: TGTGCCAGCAGTCCCGGGACTAGCCTGACCGGGGAGCTGTTTTTT.

The chain uses TRBV5-1 and TRBJ2-5; TRBD2 agrees at 11 bases. J lost 9 bases, V lost 2 bases, and 18 bases had no gene match. The CDR3 consists of 18 residues. Per the germline V gene, CDR1 is SGHRS and CDR2 is YFSETQ. DNA for the CDR3: TGCGCCAGCAGCTTCCTTTCCCCCGGGACTAGCGGAAAGGGGGCCCAGTACTTC. This translates into CASSFLSPGTSGKGAQYF. Combining the CDR3 with reference TRBV5-1 and TRBJ2-5 gives the whole variable domain KAGVTQTPRYLIKTRGQQVTLSCSPISGHRSVSWYQQTPGQGLQFLFEYFSETQRNKGNFPGRFSGRQFSNSRSEMNVSTLELGDSALYLCASSFLSPGTSGKGAQYFGPGTRLLVL.

This rearrangement joins TRBV3-1 (or the pseudogene TRBV3-2) to TRBJ1-1, with a weak D call TRBD1 (5 bases). V was trimmed by 0 bases and J by 7 bases, leaving 12 bases between them. The CDR3 extends over 14 amino acids. CDR1 is LGHDT, CDR2 YNNKEL, per germline (reference sequence). The CDR3 region is CASSQDHSTDEAFF. For the CDR3, the DNA is TGTGCCAGCAGCCAAGATCATTCGACAGATGAAGCTTTCTTT.

This clone showed up just a few times. J is TRBJ2-1 and V is TRBV19, with 11 bases aligning to TRBD2. Germline V gene data show CDR1 as LNHDA and CDR2 as SQIVND (reference sequence). Trimming at V came to 9 bases and at J to 3 bases, leaving 10 bases not matched to a gene. This CDR3 is 16 amino acids long. The CDR3 protein is CASLPASGRIYNEQFF. The DNA of the CDR3 is TGTGCCAGCCTTCCTGCTAGCGGGAGGATCTACAATGAGCAGTTCTTC.

The chain links TRBV28 to TRBJ1-2; D is unresolved. The germline V gene encodes CDR1 MDHEN and CDR2 SYDVKM. Trimming stripped 3 bases from V and 8 bases from J, with 10 bases between. The CDR3 covers 12 residues. CDR3: CASSFEGGGYTF. In DNA, the CDR3 is TGTGCCAGCAGTTTCGAGGGCGGCGGCTACACCTTC.

The chain is built from TRBV12-3 or TRBV12-4 and TRBJ2-7; a weak D match, TRBD1 (6 bases). This CDR3 contains 13 residues. V shed 6 bases and J shed 4 bases, with 13 bases lying between them. The CDR3 sequence: CASSLTGWYEQYF. The DNA for the CDR3 is TGTGCCAGCAGCCTCACAGGGTGGTACGAGCAGTACTTC.

The chain employs TRBV6-2 or TRBV6-3 and TRBJ2-7; the match to TRBD1 covers 12 bases. The CDR3 totals 16 residues. CDR1 is MNHEY and CDR2 is SVGEGT in the germline V gene. With 2 bases clipped from V and 4 bases from J, the junction kept 6 bases outside the gene matches. As DNA, the CDR3 is TGTGCCAGCAGTTACACTGGGACAGGGGGCGATTACGAGCAGTACTTC. Its protein product is CASSYTGTGGDYEQYF.

The rearrangement uses TRBV4-1 and TRBJ2-3; possibly TRBD2 for D (7 bases). Germline assignment: CDR1 MGHRA and CDR2 YSYEKL. The CDR3 extends over 15 amino acids. V lost 4 bases to trimming and J lost 4 bases, with 15 bases between them. The CDR3 loop is CASSRGGGHPDTQYF. In nucleotides, the CDR3 is TGCGCCAGCAGCCGGGGGGGCGGTCATCCAGATACGCAGTATTTT.

This chain links TRBV4-1 with TRBJ2-5, with 9 bases aligning to TRBD2. The CDR3 spans 15 residues. Trimming took 0 bases from V and 2 from J; bases not matched to a gene: 1. In germline, CDR1 is MGHRA, CDR2 YSYEKL. The CDR3 loop is CASSQDLAGQETQYF. In DNA form, the CDR3 reads TGCGCCAGCAGCCAAGACCTAGCGGGGCAAGAGACCCAGTACTTC.

This clone was observed many times. This sequence joins TRBV27 and TRBJ1-2; TRBD1 is a possible D gene (5 bases). Germline CDR1 and CDR2: MNHEY and SMNVEV (reference sequence). Trimming removed 5 bases at V and 8 bases at J, with 21 bases between. This CDR3 is built from 15 residues. The CDR3 is CASSLGGTSRGGYTF. The CDR3 DNA reads as TGTGCCAGCAGTCTCGGAGGGACCTCCCGGGGGGGCTACACCTTC.

This clone was counted between two and nine times. The V gene is TRBV5-6, the J gene TRBJ2-7; weak D call: TRBD1 (6 bases). CDR3 size: 14 residues. Between the trimmed V and J ends, which lost 0 bases and 2 bases, there was a span of 9 bases. Germline CDR1 SGHDT, CDR2 YYEEEE. CDR3 residues: CASSLATGTYEQYF. The CDR3 region has the DNA TGTGCCAGCAGCTTGGCCACAGGGACCTACGAGCAGTACTTC.